This T cell receptor beta chain derives from a study of shared clonotypes between healthy human individuals (TCRdb year 2020). Describing the broader study: A couple of women and three men aged 18 to 49 years were included in the cohort. For each donor, three plates each were used for CD4 naive and CD4 memory, two plates were used for CD8 naive, and one plate was used for CD8 memory. Blood TCR repertoires of 5 or 6 healthy adults were deeply sequenced to estimate repertoire size and the extent of clonotype sharing between individuals. Different laboratories and diverse techniques were used to prepare libraries and sequence TCR repertoires, to increase sequencing depth and limit assay-specific biases. Each donor's leukapheresis produced roughly between about 0.8 and 10 billion PBMCs. Here is what the overall study found, with its caveats: The genetic and exposure-history diversity represented was limited by the small number of donors. Pairwise subsampling led to the expectation that sequencing depth would affect the degree of clonotype sharing among donors. Naive subsets generally had larger estimated clonotype richness than memory subsets. Sharing across several donors was observed for approximately 4.6% of naive CD4, over 3% of naive CD8, around 2.5% of memory CD4, and around 0.42% of memory CD8 clonotypes. Sampling was restricted to blood, and TCR repertoires in tissue are likely to differ from TCR repertoires in blood. Even with the large sequencing depth, rarefaction of the sorted-subset datasets indicated that sequencing was incomplete. Compared with non-shared clonotypes, the clonotypes found in all four sorted-subset donors had higher generation probabilities.

In the germline V gene, CDR1 corresponds to SGHDN and CDR2 to FVKESK. The junction shows trimming of 1 base on V and 2 bases on J, and the gene matches do not reach 9 bases of it. The CDR3 covers 17 residues, taking in both the cysteine and the phenylalanine. The entry retains the CDR3 DNA only, 51 bases that are in frame from base 1. Using the deep immunoSEQ assay, TCR CDR3 regions were amplified from genomic DNA by multiplex PCR. Extracted genomic DNA from each cell subset was distributed evenly across all wells of several immunoSEQ 96-well plates, and each plate was treated as a replicate. Each replicate PCR for sorted subsets received roughly 200 ng genomic DNA, equal to tens of thousands of T cell genomes. Purified libraries were measured with a Qubit 3.0 fluorometer, size-checked on a Bioanalyzer 2100, and measured again with the KAPA Library Quantification kit. Each immunoSEQ 96-well plate was sequenced on its own single-read 150-cycle Illumina NextSeq 550 flow cell. As for the original processing: Because only junctional sequences without quality scores were contained in the immunoSEQ output, filtering matching that applied to full-length reads could not be performed. To assign V/J genes and CDR3, sequences were annotated using PyIR, a Python wrapper for IgBLAST v1.9, with IMGT germline references. Reads with weak V/J assignments (E-value above 1e-6), missing CDR3, stop codons, out-of-frame junctions, or ambiguous translated residues were removed. V3J clonotypes were defined as sequences sharing an identical inferred V gene, J gene, and CDR3 amino acid sequence. Percentage overlap between repertoires was calculated by dividing the number of shared unique clonotypes by the size of the smaller repertoire. Three approaches were used to assess repertoire richness: RTK rarefaction, the Chao1 estimator, and Recon v2.1 estimates of unobserved clonotypes. For all TCRbeta clonotypes obtained by the gDNA method from a few donors, generation probabilities were computed with OLGA. TCRdb limited this immuneACCESS table to in-frame rearrangements with V and J called. A share of clones is missing; checked studies link under half to unresolved V genes, and the rest is unexplained. Clone size and V and J calls were adopted from that table, with D and trimming inferred from the DNA. For this sample there are roughly 1,500,000 clones; around 98% appear just once. The top ten constitute roughly 0.4% of the sample.

Points on this clone: The specificity of this receptor is unknown. Nothing much larger sits one base from this clone, and base qualities are not available.

The donors were healthy, HIV-negative adults who had no recently reported acute infections or vaccinations. Every donor was a Caucasian adult residing in Nashville, Tennessee, USA. Magnetic negative selection was used to enrich CD4+ T cells, after which naive cells were positively selected on CD45RA and the negative fraction became the memory subset. Blood was obtained by leukapheresis, after which PBMCs were separated by Ficoll-Histopaque density gradient centrifugation and cryopreserved in liquid nitrogen vapor phase. Analytical flow cytometry was used to check the purity and quantity of every magnetically sorted T cell population. Each sorted fraction had its genomic DNA isolated and then quantified by UV absorbance on a Nanodrop 2000c.

The origin of this receptor is a young man in good health. This chain is built from TRBV14 and TRBJ2-7, with 9 central nucleotides matching TRBD2. Material for sequencing was naive CD4+ T cells sorted from blood. In the paper's terms, the cell subset or site label means: CD45RA+ positively selected. The bases read TGTGCCAGCAGCCAAGGGACCGGTAGCGGGAGTACCTACGAGCAGTACTTC. Protein translation: CASSQGTGSGSTYEQYF.